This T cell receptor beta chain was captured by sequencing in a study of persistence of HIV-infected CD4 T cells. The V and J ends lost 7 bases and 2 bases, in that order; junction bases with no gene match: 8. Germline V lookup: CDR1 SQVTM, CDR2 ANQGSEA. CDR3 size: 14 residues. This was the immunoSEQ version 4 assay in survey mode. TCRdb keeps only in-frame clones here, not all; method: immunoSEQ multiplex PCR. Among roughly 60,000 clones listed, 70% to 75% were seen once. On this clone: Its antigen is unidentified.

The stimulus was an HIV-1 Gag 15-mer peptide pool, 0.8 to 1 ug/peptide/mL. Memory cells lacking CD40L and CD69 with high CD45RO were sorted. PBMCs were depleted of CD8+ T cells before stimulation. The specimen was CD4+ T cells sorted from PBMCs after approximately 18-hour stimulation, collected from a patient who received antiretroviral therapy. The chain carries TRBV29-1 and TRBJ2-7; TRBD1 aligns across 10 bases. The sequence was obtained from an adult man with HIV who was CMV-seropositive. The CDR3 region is CSARQGQGPYEQYF. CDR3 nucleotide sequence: TGCAGCGCCCGCCAGGGACAGGGGCCCTACGAGCAGTACTTC.